This is a list of T cell receptor beta chains from one sample in a study of blood T cell repertoires in COVID-19. Assay: immunoSEQ multiplex PCR; the TCRdb copy retains only in-frame clones and omits some. Seen here are 150,000 to 200,000 clones, roughly 86% observed once, and the top ten hold less than 3.5%. The sequencing input was peripheral blood. Receptors originate from a man between 65 and 85 years old with acute or convalescent COVID-19. Both conserved end residues are part of each CDR3. A D gene is named only where the DNA matches it firmly.

d_call j_call v_call cdr3_aa
TRBD1 TRBJ1-2 TRBV4-1 CASSQQGDRGYTF
NA TRBJ2-5 TRBV5-1 CASSWGGETQYF
TRBD1 TRBJ1-2 TRBV5-1 CASSLQGQEHYGYTF
NA TRBJ2-1 TRBV7-9 CASSLDSNEQFF
TRBD1 TRBJ2-1 TRBV5-8 CASSAGTALFYNEQFF
NA TRBJ1-1 TRBV21-1 CASTHRGRNTEAFF
TRBD2 TRBJ2-7 TRBV9 CASTIQRGFYYEQYF
NA TRBJ1-5 TRBV10-3 CAISESGGYSQPQHF
TRBD1 TRBJ2-7 TRBV11-3 CASSIGTGLPYEQYF
NA TRBJ1-4 TRBV21-1 CASGPYVEKLFF
TRBD2 TRBJ2-7 TRBV9 CASSSERGTDEQYF
NA TRBJ2-5 TRBV6-2/TRBV6-3 CASSSTTRRGETQYF
NA TRBJ1-4 TRBV28 CASSSYRTTNEKLFF
TRBD2 TRBJ2-3 TRBV10-3 CAISESLGTSHTQYF
NA TRBJ1-2 TRBV14 CASTPERSYGYTF
NA TRBJ1-2 TRBV6-5 CASSLTTNYGYTF
NA TRBJ2-7 TRBV6-1 CASSDNYEQYF
NA TRBJ1-6 TRBV27 CASSLTANSPLHF
NA TRBJ1-2 TRBV29-1 CSLGADYGYTF
TRBD1 TRBJ1-2 TRBV7-8 CASSSPTGGARYDYGYTF
TRBD1 TRBJ1-2 TRBV7-9 CASRPNRDSYGYTF
NA TRBJ2-2 TRBV5-1 CASSFRQITNTGELFF
TRBD2 TRBJ2-7 TRBV7-3 CASSPVGGGSYEQYF
NA TRBJ2-3 TRBV5-4 CASSSQRGTDTQYF
NA TRBJ1-5 TRBV19 CASRHYSNQPQHF
TRBD1 TRBJ2-1 TRBV6-5 CASARDRVRNEQFF
TRBD1 TRBJ1-4 TRBV18 CASSPDRSANEKLFF
NA TRBJ1-2 TRBV28 CASSLFGRDRYGYTF
NA TRBJ1-2 TRBV6-5 CASSYSDGRGAGYTF
NA TRBJ2-7 TRBV6-2/TRBV6-3 CASSYPLFVYEQYF
NA TRBJ2-1 TRBV28 CASSWGVHNEQFF
NA TRBJ1-4 TRBV15 CATSRDYSGSEKLFF
NA TRBJ1-6 TRBV2 CASRLESSYNSPLHF
TRBD1 TRBJ2-1 TRBV18 CASSSRQGFSSYNEQFF
NA TRBJ1-5 TRBV2 CASSMTGHSNQPQHF
TRBD1 TRBJ1-5 TRBV6-5 CASSPRTGSNQPQHF
NA TRBJ2-1 TRBV7-2 CASRSQGYNEQFF
NA TRBJ1-5 TRBV12-3/TRBV12-4 CASMVGGQPQHF
NA TRBJ1-5 TRBV12-3/TRBV12-4 CASRADSRPQHF
TRBD1 TRBJ1-2 TRBV29-1 CSVEGWDSGYTF
NA TRBJ2-2 TRBV27 CASSLNTFPQSLTNTGELFF
NA TRBJ2-5 TRBV7-2 CASSPTGLQETQYF